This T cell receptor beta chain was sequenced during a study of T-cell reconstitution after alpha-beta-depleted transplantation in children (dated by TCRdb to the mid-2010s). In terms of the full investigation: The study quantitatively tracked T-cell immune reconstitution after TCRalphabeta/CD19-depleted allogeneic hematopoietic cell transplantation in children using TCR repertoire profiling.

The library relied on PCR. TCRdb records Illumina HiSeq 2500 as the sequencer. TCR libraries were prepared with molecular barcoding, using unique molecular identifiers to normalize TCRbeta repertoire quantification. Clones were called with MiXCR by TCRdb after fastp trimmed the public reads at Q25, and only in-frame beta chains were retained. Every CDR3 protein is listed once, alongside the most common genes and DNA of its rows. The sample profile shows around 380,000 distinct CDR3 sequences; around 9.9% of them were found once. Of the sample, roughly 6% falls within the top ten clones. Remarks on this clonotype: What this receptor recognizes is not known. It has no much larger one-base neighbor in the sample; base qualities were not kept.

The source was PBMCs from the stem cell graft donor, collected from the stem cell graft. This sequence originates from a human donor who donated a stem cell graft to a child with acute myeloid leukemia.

The CDR3 protein is CATSRDSLSYEQYV. The DNA sequence is as follows: TGTGCCACCAGCAGAGACAGCCTCAGCTACGAGCAGTACGTC. The chain uses TRBV15 and TRBJ2-7; no D gene can be assigned with confidence. Inclusive of the bounding cysteine and valine, the CDR3 is 14 residues long. Just the 42-base CDR3 DNA is kept, in frame starting at base 1. Deletion took 0 bases off V and 3 bases off J, with a span of 9 bases between the germline ends. The germline V gene (reference sequence) yields LNHNV for CDR1 and YYDKDF for CDR2.